The 8 T cell receptor beta chains given below trace back to one sample, sequenced in a study of PD-1 blockade in classical Hodgkin lymphoma. Time point meaning: cycle 4 day 1 (C4D1), after five to seven weeks of nivolumab. No patient escaped relapse after autologous stem cell transplantation, and brentuximab vedotin exposure varied. TCRdb keeps only in-frame clones here, not all; method: immunoSEQ multiplex PCR. The repertoire holds approximately 20,000 clones, with more than 65% as singletons. Specimen: peripheral blood mononuclear cells (PBMCs), collected before the fourth cycle of nivolumab. The receptor set was obtained from a human donor with classical Hodgkin lymphoma.

The genes are TRBV11-2 and TRBJ1-1; 9 bases fit TRBD1. Losses at the gene ends were 0 bases for V and 7 bases for J; bases not matched to a gene: 3. The germline V gene has CDR1 SGHAT and CDR2 FQNNGV. The CDR3 contains 14 residues. In DNA form, the CDR3 reads TGTGCCAGCAGCTTAGATGGGACAGGGTTTGAAGCTTTCTTT. Amino acid sequence: CASSLDGTGFEAFF.

The genes are TRBV2 and TRBJ2-3; 7 bases match TRBD2. V lost 2 bases and J lost 3; bases outside the gene matches: 5. The CDR3 extends over 15 amino acids. Germline lookup yields CDR1 SNHLY and CDR2 FYNNEI. This chain's CDR3 is CASSERAGETDTQYF. CDR3 nucleotides: TGTGCCAGCAGTGAACGTGCGGGAGAGACAGATACGCAGTATTTT. The entire variable domain, with the rest obtained from reference TRBV2 and TRBJ2-3, is as follows: EPEVTQTPSHQVTQMGQEVILRCVPISNHLYFYWYRQILGQKVEFLVSFYNNEISEKSEIFDDQFSVERPDGSNFTLKIRSTKLEDSAMYFCASSERAGETDTQYFGPGTRLTVL.

In the case of this clone: Germline is not matched at one junction end, which may reflect a read error. The CDR3 DNA reads TGTGCTAGCAGCTTCCTGTCAGTTAACGAGCAGTACTTC. Its translation: CASSFLSVNEQYF. The chain couples TRBV7-7 to TRBJ2-7, with D uncertain. The germline CDR1 and CDR2 sequences are SSHAT and FNYEAQ (reference sequence). This CDR3 contains 13 residues.

CDR3 in amino acids: CASSLVSYGYTF. The CDR3 DNA reads TGTGCCAGCAGCTTAGTTTCCTATGGCTACACCTTC. The J gene is TRBJ1-2, the V gene TRBV7-9; D is undetermined. Germline V gene sequence: CDR1 SEHNR, CDR2 FQNEAQ (reference sequence). The V gene lost 1 base and the J gene lost 4 bases, with 4 bases spanning the gap. The CDR3 covers 12 residues. Filled out from reference TRBV7-9 and TRBJ1-2, the complete variable domain reads DTGVSQNPRHKITKRGQNVTFRCDPISEHNRLYWYRQTLGQGPEFLTYFQNEAQLEKSRLLSDRFSAERPKGSFSTLEIQRTEQGDSAMYLCASSLVSYGYTFGSGTRLTVV.

This clone was seen a few times. The V call is TRBV18, the J call TRBJ1-2, with 9 bases matching TRBD1. V was pared by 6 bases and J by 7 bases, with 9 bases of the junction left unmatched. CDR3 length equals 14 residues. The germline V gene has CDR1 KGHSH and CDR2 LQKENI. The CDR3 loop reads CASSIVQGALGYTF. For the CDR3, the DNA is TGTGCCAGCTCCATTGTACAGGGGGCGCTTGGCTACACCTTC.

V is TRBV5-4 and J is TRBJ2-1; TRBD2 might be the D (5 bases). V dropped 4 bases and J dropped 6 bases, with 23 bases sitting between them. The germline gives CDR1 SGHNT, CDR2 YYREEE (reference sequence). This CDR3 is built from 17 residues. The CDR3 DNA reads TGTGCCAGCAGCCCACCCGGCGGGCAGGTCCTAGGCAATGAGCAGTTCTTC. It encodes CASSPPGGQVLGNEQFF. Filled out from reference TRBV5-4 and TRBJ2-1, the complete variable domain reads ETGVTQSPTHLIKTRGQQVTLRCSSQSGHNTVSWYQQALGQGPQFIFQYYREEENGRGNFPPRFSGLQFPNYSSELNVNALELDDSALYLCASSPPGGQVLGNEQFFGPGTRLTVL.

Here the CDR3 reads CASSLGRNQETQYF. The DNA for the CDR3 is TGTGCCAGCAGCTTAGGACGGAACCAAGAGACCCAGTACTTC. The chain combines TRBV5-6 with TRBJ2-5; no firm D call. Trimming cost V 2 bases and J 0 bases, with 8 bases left between them. This CDR3 spans 14 amino acids. CDR1 and CDR2 from the germline V gene are SGHDT and YYEEEE.

The CDR3 sequence is CASNGPGGKLFF. In DNA form, the CDR3 reads TGTGCCAGCAACGGGCCTGGAGGAAAACTGTTTTTT. V usage is TRBV27 and J usage is TRBJ1-4; no clear D gene. Germline CDR1 and CDR2: MNHEY and SMNVEV (reference sequence). The CDR3 consists of 12 residues. V dropped 7 bases and J dropped 10 bases, with 13 bases sitting between them.